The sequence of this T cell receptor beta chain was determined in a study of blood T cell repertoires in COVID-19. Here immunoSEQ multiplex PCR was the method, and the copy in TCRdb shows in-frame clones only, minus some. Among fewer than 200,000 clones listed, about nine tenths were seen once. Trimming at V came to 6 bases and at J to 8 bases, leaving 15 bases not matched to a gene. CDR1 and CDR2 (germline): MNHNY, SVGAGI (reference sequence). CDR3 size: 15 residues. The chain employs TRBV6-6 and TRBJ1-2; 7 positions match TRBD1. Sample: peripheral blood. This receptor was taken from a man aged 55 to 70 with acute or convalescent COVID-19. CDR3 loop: CASRTGTASLGGYTF. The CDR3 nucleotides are TGTGCCAGCAGAACCGGGACAGCCTCCCTGGGGGGCTACACCTTC.